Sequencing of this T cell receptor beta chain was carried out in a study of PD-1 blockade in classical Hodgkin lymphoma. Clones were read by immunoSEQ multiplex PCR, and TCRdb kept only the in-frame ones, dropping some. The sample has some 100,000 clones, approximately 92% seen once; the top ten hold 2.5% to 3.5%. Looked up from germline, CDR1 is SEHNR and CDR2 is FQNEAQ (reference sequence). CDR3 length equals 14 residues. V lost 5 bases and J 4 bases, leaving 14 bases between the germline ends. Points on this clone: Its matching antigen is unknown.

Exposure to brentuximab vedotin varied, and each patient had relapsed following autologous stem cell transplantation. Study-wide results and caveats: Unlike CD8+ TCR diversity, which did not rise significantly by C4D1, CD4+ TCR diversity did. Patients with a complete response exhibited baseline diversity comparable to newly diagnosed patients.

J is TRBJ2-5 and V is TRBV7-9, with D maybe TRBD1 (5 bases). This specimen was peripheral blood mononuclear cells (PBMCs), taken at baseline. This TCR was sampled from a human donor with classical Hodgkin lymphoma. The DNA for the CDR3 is TGTGCCAGCAGCCAAGCCGACAGTTCAGAGACCCAGTACTTC. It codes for CASSQADSSETQYF.